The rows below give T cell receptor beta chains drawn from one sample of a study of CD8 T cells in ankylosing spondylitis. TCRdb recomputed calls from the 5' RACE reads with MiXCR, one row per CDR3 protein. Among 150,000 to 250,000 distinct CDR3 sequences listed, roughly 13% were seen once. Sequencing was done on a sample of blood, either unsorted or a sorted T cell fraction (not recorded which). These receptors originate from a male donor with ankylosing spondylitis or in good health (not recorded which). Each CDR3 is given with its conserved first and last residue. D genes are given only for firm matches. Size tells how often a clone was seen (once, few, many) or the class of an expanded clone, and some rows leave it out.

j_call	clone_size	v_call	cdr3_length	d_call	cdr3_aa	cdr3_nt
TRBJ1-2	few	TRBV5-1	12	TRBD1	CASSWDSYGYTF	TGCGCCAGCAGCTGGGACAGCTATGGCTACACCTTC
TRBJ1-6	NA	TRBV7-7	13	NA	CASSLGEDSPLHF	TGTGCCAGCAGCTTAGGCGAAGATTCACCCCTCCACTTT
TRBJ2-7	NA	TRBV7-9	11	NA	CASSPQGEQYF	TGTGCCAGCAGCCCGCAAGGGGAGCAGTACTTC
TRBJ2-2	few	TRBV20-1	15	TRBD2	CSARTRTDHTGELFF	TGCAGTGCAAGGACTAGAACCGACCACACCGGGGAGCTGTTTTTT
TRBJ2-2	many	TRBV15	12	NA	CATSPLGSELFF	TGTGCCACCAGCCCACTAGGATCGGAGCTGTTTTTT
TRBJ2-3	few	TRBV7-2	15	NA	CASSGQPISTDTQYF	TGTGCCAGCAGCGGACAGCCGATTAGCACAGATACGCAGTATTTT
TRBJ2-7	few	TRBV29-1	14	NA	CSVEGSDGRDEQYF	TGCAGCGTTGAAGGGAGCGACGGGAGAGACGAGCAGTACTTC
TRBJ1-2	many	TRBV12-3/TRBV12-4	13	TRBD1	CASRETGNYGYTF	TGTGCCAGCAGGGAGACAGGGAACTATGGCTACACCTTC
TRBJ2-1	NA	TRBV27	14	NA	CASRGGGGYNEQFF	TGTGCCAGCAGGGGAGGAGGAGGGTACAATGAGCAGTTCTTC
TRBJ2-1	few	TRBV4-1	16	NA	CASSQVDSFSYNEQFF	TGCGCCAGCAGCCAAGTCGACAGCTTCTCCTACAATGAGCAGTTCTTC
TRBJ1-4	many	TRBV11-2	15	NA	CASSAWTVTNEKLFF	TGTGCCAGCAGCGCCTGGACAGTGACTAATGAAAAACTGTTTTTT
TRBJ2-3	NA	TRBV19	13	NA	CASTGDSRDTQYF	TGTGCCAGTACAGGGGACTCGAGAGATACGCAGTATTTT
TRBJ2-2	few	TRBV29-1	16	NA	CSVEARGGVNTGELFF	TGCAGCGTTGAAGCTAGGGGGGGAGTGAACACCGGGGAGCTGTTTTTT
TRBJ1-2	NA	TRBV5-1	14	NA	CASSLHAGDLGYTF	TGCGCCAGCAGCTTGCATGCAGGGGACCTGGGCTACACCTTC
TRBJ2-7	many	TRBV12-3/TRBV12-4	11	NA	CASSLSSEQYF	TGTGCCAGCAGTTTATCATCCGAGCAGTACTTC
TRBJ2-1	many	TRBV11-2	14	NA	CASSFYEGTHEQFF	TGTGCCAGCAGCTTCTACGAGGGGACCCATGAGCAGTTCTTC
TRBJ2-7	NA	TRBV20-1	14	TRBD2	CSARYSGVSYEQYF	TGCAGTGCTCGGTACAGCGGGGTATCCTACGAGCAGTACTTC
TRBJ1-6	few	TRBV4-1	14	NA	CASSDGGFNSPLHF	TGCGCCAGCAGCGACGGGGGATTTAATTCACCCCTCCACTTT
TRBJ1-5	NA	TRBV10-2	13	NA	CASRGQGNQPQHF	TGCGCCAGCCGTGGGCAGGGGAATCAGCCCCAGCATTTT
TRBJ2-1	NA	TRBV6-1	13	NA	CASSPSAQREQFF	TGTGCCAGCAGCCCTAGCGCCCAGCGGGAGCAGTTCTTC
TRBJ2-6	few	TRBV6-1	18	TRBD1	CASSLRQGRISGANVLTF	TGTGCCAGCAGCCTCCGACAGGGCCGTATATCTGGGGCCAACGTCCTGACTTTC
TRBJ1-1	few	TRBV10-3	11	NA	CAIRWADEAFF	TGTGCCATCAGATGGGCCGATGAAGCTTTCTTT
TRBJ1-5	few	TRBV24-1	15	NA	CATSDTDDSNQPQHF	TGTGCCACCAGTGACACGGACGATAGCAATCAGCCCCAGCATTTT
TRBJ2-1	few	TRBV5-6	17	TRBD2	CASSSDVVAGVSDEQFF	TGTGCCAGCAGCTCTGACGTTGTGGCGGGAGTATCAGATGAGCAGTTCTTC
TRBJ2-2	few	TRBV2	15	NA	CASSESQMNTGELFF	TGTGCCAGCAGTGAATCCCAGATGAACACCGGGGAGCTGTTTTTT
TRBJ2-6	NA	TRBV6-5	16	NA	CASSSTGDSGANVLTF	TGTGCCAGCAGTTCAACAGGAGACTCTGGGGCCAACGTCCTGACTTTC
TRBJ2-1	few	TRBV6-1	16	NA	CASSESRFGPGDEQFF	TGTGCCAGCAGTGAATCAAGGTTCGGGCCGGGGGATGAGCAGTTCTTC